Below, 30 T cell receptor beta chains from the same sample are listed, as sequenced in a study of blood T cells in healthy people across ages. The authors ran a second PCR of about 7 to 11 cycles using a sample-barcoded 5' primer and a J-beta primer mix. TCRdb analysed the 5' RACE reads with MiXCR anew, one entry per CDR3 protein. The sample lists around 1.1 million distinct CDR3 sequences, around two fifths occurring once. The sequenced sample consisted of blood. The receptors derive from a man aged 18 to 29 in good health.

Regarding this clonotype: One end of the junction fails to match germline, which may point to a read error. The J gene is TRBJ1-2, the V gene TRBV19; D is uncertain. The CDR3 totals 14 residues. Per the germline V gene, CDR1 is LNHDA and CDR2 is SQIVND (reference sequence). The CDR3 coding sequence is TGTGTCAGTAGTATCGGAGGCCTGGACTATGGCTACACCTTC. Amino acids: CVSSIGGLDYGYTF.

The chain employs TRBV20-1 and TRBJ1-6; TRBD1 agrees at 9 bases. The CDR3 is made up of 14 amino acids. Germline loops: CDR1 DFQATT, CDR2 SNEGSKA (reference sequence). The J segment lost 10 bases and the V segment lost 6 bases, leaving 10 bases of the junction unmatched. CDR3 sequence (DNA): TGCAGTGCCAGACAGGGGGGAGGGAGATCACCCCTCCACTTT. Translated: CSARQGGGRSPLHF.

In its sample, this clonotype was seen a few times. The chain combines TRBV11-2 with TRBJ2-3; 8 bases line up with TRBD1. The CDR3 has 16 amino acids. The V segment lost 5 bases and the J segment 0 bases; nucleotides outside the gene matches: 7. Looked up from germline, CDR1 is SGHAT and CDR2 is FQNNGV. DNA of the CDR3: TGTGCCAGCAGCCGACGCAGGGGGCGAAGCACAGATACGCAGTATTTT. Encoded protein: CASSRRRGRSTDTQYF.

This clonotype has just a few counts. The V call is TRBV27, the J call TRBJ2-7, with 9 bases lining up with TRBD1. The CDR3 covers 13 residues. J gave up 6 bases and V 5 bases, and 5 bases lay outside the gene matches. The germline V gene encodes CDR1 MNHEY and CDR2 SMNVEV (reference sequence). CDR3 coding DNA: TGTGCCAGCAGTCGTGGGACAGGGACCGAGCAGTACTTC. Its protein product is CASSRGTGTEQYF.

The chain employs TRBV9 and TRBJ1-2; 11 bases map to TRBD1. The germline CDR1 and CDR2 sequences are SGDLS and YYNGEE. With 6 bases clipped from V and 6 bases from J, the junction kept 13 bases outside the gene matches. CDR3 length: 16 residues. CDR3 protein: CASTLIPGQGDDGYTF. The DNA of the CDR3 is TGTGCCAGCACCCTAATACCGGGACAGGGGGACGATGGCTACACCTTC.

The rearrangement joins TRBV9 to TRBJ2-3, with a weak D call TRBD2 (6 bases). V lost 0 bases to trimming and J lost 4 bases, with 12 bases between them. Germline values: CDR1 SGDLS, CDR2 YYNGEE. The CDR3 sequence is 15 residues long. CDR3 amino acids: CASSVASGEADTQYF. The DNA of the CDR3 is TGTGCCAGCAGCGTAGCCTCGGGGGAGGCAGATACGCAGTATTTT.

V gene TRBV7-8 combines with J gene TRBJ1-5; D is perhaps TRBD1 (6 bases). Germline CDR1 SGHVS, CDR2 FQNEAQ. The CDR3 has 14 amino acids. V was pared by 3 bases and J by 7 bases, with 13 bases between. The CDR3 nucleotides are TGTGCCAGCAGCTTTCCAGGGGTTTGGCAGCCCCAGCATTTT. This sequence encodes CASSFPGVWQPQHF.

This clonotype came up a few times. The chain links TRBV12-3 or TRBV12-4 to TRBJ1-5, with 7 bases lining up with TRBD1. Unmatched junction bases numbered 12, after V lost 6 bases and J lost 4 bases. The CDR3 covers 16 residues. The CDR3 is CASRKQGEGANQPQHF. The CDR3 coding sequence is TGTGCCAGCAGAAAACAGGGTGAGGGGGCTAATCAGCCCCAGCATTTT.

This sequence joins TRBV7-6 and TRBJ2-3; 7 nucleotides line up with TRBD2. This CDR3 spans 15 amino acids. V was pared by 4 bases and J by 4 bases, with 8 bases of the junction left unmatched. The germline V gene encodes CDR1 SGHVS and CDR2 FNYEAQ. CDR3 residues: CASSSSPGGADTQYF. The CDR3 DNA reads TGTGCCAGCAGCTCCTCCCCGGGGGGTGCAGATACGCAGTATTTT.

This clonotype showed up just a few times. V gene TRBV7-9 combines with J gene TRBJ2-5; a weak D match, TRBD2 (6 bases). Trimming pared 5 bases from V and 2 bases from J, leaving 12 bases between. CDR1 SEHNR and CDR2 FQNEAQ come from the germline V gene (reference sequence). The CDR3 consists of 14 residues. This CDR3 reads CASSTGTSQETQYF. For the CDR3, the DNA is TGTGCCAGCAGCACTGGGACTTCTCAAGAGACCCAGTACTTC.

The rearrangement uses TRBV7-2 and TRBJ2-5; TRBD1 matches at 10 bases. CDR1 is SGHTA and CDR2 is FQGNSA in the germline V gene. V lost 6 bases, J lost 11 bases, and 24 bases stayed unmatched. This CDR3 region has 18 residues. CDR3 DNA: TGTGCCAGCAGACAAACCGGGACAGGGGTTCAATCTTACAATGAGCAGTACTTC. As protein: CASRQTGTGVQSYNEQYF.

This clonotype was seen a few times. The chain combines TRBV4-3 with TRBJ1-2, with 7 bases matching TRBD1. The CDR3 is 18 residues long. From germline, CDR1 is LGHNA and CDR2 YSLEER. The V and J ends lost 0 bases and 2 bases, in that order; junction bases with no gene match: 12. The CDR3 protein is CASSQEPIEEGANYGYTF. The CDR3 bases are TGCGCCAGCAGCCAAGAGCCCATCGAGGAGGGGGCCAACTATGGCTACACCTTC.

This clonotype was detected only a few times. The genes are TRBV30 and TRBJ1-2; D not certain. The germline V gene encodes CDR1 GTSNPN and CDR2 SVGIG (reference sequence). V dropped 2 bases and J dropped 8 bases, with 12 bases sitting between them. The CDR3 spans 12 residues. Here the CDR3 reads CAWSSPVIGYTF. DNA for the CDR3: TGTGCCTGGAGTTCACCAGTTATCGGCTACACCTTC. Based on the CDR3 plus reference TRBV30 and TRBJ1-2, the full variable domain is SQTIHQWPATLVQPVGSPLSLECTVEGTSNPNLYWYRQAAGRGLQLLFYSVGIGQISSEVPQNLSASRPQDRQFILSSKKLLLSDSGFYLCAWSSPVIGYTFGSGTRLTVV.

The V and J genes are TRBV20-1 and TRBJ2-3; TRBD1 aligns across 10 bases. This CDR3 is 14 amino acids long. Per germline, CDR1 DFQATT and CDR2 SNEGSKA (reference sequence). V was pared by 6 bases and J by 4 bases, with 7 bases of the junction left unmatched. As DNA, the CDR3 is TGCAGTGCCGGGGGGGACAGGGGCCCAGATACGCAGTATTTT. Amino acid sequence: CSAGGDRGPDTQYF.

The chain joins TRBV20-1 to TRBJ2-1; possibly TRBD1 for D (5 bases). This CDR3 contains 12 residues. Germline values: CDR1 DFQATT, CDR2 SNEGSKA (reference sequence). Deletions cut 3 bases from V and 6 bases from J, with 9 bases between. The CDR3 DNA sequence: TGCAGTGCTAGGCAGGGATTCAATGAGCAGTTCTTC. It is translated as CSARQGFNEQFF.

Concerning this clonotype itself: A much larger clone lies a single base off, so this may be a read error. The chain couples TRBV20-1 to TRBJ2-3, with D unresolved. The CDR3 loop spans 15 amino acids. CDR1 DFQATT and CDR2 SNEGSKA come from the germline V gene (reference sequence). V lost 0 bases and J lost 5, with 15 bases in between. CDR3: CSARDLRVPRDTQYF. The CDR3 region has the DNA TGCAGTGCTAGAGATCTCCGGGTCCCCAGAGATACGCAGTATTTT.

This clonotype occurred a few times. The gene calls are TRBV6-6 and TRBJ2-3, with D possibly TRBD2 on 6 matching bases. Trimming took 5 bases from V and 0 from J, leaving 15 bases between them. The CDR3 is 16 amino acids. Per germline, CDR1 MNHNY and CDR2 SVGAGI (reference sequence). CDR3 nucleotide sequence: TGTGCCAGCAGTACTCGAAAGGCGGGGAGCACAGATACGCAGTATTTT. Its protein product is CASSTRKAGSTDTQYF.

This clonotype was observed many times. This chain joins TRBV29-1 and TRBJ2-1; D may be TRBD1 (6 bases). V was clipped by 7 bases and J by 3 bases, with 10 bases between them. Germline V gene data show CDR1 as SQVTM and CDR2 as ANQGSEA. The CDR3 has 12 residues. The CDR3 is CSARTVYNEQFF. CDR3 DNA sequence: TGCAGCGCGAGGACAGTCTACAATGAGCAGTTCTTC.

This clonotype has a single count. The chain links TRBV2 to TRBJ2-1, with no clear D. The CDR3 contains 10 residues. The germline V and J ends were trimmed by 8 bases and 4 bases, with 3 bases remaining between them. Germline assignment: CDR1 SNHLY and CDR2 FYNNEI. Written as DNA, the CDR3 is TGTGCCAGCGAGTACAATGAGCAGTTCTTC. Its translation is CASEYNEQFF.

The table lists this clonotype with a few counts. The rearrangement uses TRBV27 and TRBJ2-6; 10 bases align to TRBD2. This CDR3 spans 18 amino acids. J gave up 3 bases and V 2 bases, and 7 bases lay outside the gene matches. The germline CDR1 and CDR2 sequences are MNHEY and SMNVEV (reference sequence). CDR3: CASSLRSGGALGANVLTF. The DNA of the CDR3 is TGTGCCAGCAGTTTAAGGAGCGGGGGGGCCCTTGGGGCCAACGTCCTGACTTTC.

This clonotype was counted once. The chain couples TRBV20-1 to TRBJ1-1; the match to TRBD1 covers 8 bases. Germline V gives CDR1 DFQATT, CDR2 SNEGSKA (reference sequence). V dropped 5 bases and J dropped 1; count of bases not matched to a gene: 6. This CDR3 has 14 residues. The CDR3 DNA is TGCAGTGCTCTACCAGGACAGGGGAACACTGAAGCTTTCTTT. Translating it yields CSALPGQGNTEAFF.

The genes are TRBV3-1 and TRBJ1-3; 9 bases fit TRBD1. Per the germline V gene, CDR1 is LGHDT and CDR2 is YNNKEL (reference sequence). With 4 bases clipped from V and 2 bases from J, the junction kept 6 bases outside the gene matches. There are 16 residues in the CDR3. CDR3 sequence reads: CASSRAGTGTGNTIYF. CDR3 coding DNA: TGTGCCAGCAGCCGCGCCGGGACAGGGACTGGAAACACCATATATTTT.

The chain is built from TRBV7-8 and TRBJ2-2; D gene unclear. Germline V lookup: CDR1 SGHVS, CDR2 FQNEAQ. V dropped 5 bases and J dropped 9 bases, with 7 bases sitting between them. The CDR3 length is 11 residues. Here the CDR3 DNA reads TGTGCCAGCAGCCGCCGGAGGGAGCTGTTTTTT. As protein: CASSRRRELFF.

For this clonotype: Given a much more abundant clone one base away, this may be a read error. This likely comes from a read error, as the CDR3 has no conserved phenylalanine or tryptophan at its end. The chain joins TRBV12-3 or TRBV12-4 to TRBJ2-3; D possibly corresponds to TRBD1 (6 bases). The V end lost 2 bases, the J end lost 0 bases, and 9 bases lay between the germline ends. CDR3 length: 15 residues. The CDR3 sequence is CASSLSGVSTDTQYS. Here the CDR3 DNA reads TGTGCCAGCAGTTTATCAGGGGTCAGCACAGATACGCAGTATTCT.

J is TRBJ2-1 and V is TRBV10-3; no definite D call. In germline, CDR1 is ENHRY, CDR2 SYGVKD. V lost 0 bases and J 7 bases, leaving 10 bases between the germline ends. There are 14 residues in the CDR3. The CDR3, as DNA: TGTGCCATCAGTGAGTCGGCCCCCGGGAATGAGCAGTTCTTC. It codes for CAISESAPGNEQFF.

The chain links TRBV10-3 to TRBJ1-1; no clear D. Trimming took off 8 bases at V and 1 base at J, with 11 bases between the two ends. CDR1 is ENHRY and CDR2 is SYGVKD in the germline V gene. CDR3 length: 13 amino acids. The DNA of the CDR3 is TGTGCCATCCAGGTGGGTCCGAACACTGAAGCTTTCTTT. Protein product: CAIQVGPNTEAFF.

The CDR3 loop is CSATLTGGLGQPQHF. CDR3 coding DNA: TGCAGTGCTACCCTAACAGGGGGCCTTGGTCAGCCCCAGCATTTT. This chain uses TRBV20-1 with TRBJ1-5; 9 bases fit TRBD1. This CDR3 comprises 15 residues. V shed 4 bases and J 6 bases; nucleotides not matched to a gene: 10. In germline, CDR1 is DFQATT, CDR2 SNEGSKA (reference sequence).

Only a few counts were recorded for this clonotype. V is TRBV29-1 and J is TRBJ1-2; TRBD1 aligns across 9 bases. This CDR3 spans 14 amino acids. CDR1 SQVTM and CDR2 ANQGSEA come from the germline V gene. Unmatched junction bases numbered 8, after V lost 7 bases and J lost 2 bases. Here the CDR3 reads CSAVTGGANYGYTF. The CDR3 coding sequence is TGCAGCGCCGTGACAGGGGGAGCCAACTATGGCTACACCTTC.

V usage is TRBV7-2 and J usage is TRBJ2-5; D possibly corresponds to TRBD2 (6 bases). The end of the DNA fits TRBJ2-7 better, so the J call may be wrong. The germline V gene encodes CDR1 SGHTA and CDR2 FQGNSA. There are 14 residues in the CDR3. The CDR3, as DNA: TGTGCCAGCAGCTCCGTTCTCGGGGGTTACGAGCAGTACTTC. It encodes CASSSVLGGYEQYF.

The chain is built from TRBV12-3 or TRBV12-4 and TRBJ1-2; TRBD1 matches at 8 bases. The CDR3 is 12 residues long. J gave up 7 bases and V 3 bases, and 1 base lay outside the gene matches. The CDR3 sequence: CASSLGQVGYTF. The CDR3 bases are TGTGCCAGCAGTTTGGGACAGGTTGGCTACACCTTC.